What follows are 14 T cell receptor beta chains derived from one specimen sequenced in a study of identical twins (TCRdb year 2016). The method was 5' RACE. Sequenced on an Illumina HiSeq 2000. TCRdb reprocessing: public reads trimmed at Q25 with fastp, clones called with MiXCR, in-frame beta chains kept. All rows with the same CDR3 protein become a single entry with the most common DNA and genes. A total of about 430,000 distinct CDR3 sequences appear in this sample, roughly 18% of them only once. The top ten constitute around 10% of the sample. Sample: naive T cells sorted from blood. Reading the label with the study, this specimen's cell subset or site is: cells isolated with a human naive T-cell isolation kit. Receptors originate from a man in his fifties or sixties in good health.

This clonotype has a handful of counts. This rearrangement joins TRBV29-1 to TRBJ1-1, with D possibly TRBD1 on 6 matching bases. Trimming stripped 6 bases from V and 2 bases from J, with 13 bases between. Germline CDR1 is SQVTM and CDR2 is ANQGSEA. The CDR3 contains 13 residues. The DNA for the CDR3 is TGCAGCGTGCGAGGGGGGCTCAACACTGAAGCTTTCTTT. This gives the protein CSVRGGLNTEAFF.

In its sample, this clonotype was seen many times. Written as DNA, the CDR3 is TGCGCCAGCAGCTTGGAGGGTGACCCGAACACCGGGGAGCTGTTTTTT. Translated, it gives CASSLEGDPNTGELFF. The chain recombines TRBV5-1 with TRBJ2-2; D remains ambiguous. Germline V CDR1 and CDR2: SGHRS, YFSETQ. The V end was cut by 0 bases, the J end by 0 bases, with 9 bases between. This CDR3 spans 16 amino acids.

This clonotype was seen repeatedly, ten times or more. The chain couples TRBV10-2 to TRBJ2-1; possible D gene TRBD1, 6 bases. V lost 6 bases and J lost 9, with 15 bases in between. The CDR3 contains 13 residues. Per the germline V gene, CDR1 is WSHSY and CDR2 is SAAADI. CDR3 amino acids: CASSRLGAAEQFF. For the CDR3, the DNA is TGCGCCAGCAGCCGCCTGGGGGCGGCTGAGCAGTTCTTC.

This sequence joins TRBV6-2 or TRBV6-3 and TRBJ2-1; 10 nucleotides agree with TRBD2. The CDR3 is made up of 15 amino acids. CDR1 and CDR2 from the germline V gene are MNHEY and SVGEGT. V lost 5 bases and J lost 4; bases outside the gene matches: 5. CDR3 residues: CASSPTSGEYNEQFF. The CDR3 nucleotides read TGTGCCAGCAGTCCAACTAGCGGGGAATACAATGAGCAGTTCTTC.

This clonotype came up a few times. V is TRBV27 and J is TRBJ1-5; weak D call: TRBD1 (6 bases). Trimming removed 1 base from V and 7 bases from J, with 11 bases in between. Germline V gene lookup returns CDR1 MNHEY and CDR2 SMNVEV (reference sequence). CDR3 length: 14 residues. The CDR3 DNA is TGTGCCAGCAGTTTATTACAGGGTGGACAGCCCCAGCATTTT. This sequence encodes CASSLLQGGQPQHF.

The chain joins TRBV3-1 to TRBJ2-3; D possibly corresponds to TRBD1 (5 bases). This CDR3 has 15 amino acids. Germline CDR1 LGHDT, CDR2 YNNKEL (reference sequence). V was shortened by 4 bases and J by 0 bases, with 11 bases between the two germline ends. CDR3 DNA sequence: TGTGCCAGCAGCCCAGGTCAGGGCAGCACAGATACGCAGTATTTT. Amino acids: CASSPGQGSTDTQYF.

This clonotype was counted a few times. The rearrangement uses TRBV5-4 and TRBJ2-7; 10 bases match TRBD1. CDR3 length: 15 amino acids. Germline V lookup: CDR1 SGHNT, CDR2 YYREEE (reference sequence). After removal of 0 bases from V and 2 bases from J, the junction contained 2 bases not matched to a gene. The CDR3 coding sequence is TGTGCCAGCAGCTTGGGTGGGACAGGGGCCTACGAGCAGTACTTC. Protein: CASSLGGTGAYEQYF.

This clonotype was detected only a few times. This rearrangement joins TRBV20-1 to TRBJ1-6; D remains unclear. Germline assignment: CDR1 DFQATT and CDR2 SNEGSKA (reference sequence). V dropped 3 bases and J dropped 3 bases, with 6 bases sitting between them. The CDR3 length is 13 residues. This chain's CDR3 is CSASLSYNSPLHF. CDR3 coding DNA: TGCAGTGCTAGTCTCAGCTATAATTCACCCCTCCACTTT.

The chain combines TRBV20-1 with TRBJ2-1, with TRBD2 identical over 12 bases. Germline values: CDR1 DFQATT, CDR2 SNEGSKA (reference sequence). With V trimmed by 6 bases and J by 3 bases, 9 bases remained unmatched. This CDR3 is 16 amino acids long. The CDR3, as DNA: TGCAGTGCCATCCTCGGGACTAGCGGGTACTACAATGAGCAGTTCTTC. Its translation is CSAILGTSGYYNEQFF.

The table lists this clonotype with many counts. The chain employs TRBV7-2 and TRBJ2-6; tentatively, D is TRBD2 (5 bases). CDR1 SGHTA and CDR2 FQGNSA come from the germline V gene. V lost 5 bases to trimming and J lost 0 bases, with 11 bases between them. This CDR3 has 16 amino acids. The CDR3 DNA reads TGTGCCAGCAGCCCCGGACTGATCTCTGGGGCCAACGTCCTGACTTTC. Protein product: CASSPGLISGANVLTF.

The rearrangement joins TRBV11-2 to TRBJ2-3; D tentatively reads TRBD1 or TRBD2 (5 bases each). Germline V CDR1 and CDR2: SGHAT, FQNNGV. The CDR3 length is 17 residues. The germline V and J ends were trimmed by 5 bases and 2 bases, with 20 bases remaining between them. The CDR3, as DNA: TGTGCCAGCAGCCCCCCTCGGGAAGGGGTGGTCACAGATACGCAGTATTTT. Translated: CASSPPREGVVTDTQYF.

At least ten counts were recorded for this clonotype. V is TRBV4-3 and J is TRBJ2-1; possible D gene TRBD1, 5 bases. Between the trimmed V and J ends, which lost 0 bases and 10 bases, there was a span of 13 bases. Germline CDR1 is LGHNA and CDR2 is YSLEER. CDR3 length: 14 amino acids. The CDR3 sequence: CASSQDFQGLEQFF. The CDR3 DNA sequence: TGCGCCAGCAGCCAAGATTTCCAGGGTCTGGAGCAGTTCTTC.

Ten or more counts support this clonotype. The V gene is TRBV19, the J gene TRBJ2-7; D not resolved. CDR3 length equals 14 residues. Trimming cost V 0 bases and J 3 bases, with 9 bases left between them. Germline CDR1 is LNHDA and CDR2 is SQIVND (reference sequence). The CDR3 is CASSIDLSDYEQYF. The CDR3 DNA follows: TGTGCCAGTAGTATAGATCTATCCGACTACGAGCAGTACTTC.

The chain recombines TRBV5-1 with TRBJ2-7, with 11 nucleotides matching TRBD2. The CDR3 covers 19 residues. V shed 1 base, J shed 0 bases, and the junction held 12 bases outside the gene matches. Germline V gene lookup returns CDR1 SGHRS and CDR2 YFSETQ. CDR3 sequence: CASSLRASGGPALSYEQYF. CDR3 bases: TGCGCCAGCAGCTTGAGGGCTAGCGGGGGGCCCGCCCTCTCCTACGAGCAGTACTTC.